Sequencing of this TCR beta chain was carried out in a study of CD8 T cells in Susac syndrome. Roughly 0.45 to 1 ug RNA was reverse transcribed with random hexamers. Amplification of TCR beta CDR3 by immunoSEQ multiplex PCR spanned 54 Vbeta and 13 Jbeta. Using its own MiXCR run on the immunoSEQ multiplex PCR reads, TCRdb lists one record per CDR3 protein. The repertoire holds around 170,000 distinct CDR3 sequences, around 90% seen once, with around 0.079% in the top ten. TEMRA cells were FACS-enriched, and CD8+ and CD4+ T cells were isolated negatively. CDR1 and CDR2 from the germline V gene are MNHNS and SASEGT. The CDR3 covers 14 residues. V was pared by 3 bases and J by 1 base, with 9 bases between.

This TCR was recovered from a human donor in good health. The chain uses TRBV6-1 and TRBJ1-2; D is ambiguous. The sequenced material came from CD4+ T cells from PBMCs. CDR3 DNA: TGTGCCAGCAGTGAGGGAGTTTATAACTATGGCTACACCTTC. It codes for CASSEGVYNYGYTF.